This TCR beta chain was obtained from a study of regulatory T cells in long-lasting Graves disease. Study-level information: With positive TSH receptor antibodies and over 5 years of antithyroid drugs, Graves' disease was considered persistent. Whole-study findings and limits: Persistent patients had more shared public clonotypes (2,741) than new patients (roughly 970).

Assembly of TCR beta libraries relied on iRepertoire HTBI primers together with Arm-PCR of CDR3 regions. TCRdb fed the multiplex PCR reads into MiXCR, producing one record per CDR3 protein. The sample includes around 300,000 distinct CDR3 sequences, 22% seen only once; the top ten take about 56%. The CDR3 length is 13 residues. V lost 9 bases and J lost 0, with 7 bases in between. Germline CDR1 KGHDR, CDR2 SFDVKD. The time point here: persistent/refractory GD, antithyroid drugs over 5 years with positive TRAb. Preparation of the TCR library used RNA extracted from PBMCs. Roughly 10 milliliters of peripheral blood were taken and placed in EDTA tubes. This clonotype has a handful of counts. Its antigen is not known.

The sample consisted of peripheral blood mononuclear cells (PBMCs), taken when the disease was refractory, from a patient treated with antithyroid drugs. The clonotype comes from a female donor with Graves disease. The chain combines TRBV24-1 with TRBJ2-2; D uncertain. In DNA form, the CDR3 reads TGTGCCACCGGGCCAGCGAACACCGGGGAGCTGTTTTTT. Its protein is CATGPANTGELFF.